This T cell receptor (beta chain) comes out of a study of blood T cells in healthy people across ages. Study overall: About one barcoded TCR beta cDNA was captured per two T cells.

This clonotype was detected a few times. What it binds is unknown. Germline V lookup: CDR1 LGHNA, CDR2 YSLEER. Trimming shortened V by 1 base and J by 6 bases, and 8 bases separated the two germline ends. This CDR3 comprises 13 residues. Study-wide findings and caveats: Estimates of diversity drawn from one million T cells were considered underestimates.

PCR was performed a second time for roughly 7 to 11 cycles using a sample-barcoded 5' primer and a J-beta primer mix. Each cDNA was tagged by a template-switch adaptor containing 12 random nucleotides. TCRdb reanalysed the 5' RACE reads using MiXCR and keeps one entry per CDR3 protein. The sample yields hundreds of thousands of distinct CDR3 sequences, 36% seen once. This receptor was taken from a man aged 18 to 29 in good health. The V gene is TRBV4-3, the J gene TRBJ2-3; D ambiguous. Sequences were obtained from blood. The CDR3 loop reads CASSQAERDTQYF. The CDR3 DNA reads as TGCGCCAGCAGCCAAGCAGAAAGGGATACGCAGTATTTT.